This entry lists 18 T cell receptor beta chains sequenced from one sample in a study of cytomegalovirus exposure and HLA in healthy donors. The primer mix had 60 Vbeta and 13 Jbeta primers. Sequencing was performed with immunoSEQ multiplex PCR; in TCRdb, only in-frame clones are kept and a portion is missing. The sample lists approximately 180,000 clones; roughly 85% were seen once. The specimen sequenced was PBMCs. All receptors derive from a middle-aged man in good health and CMV-seropositive.

The table lists this clone with a few counts. The gene calls are TRBV5-5 and TRBJ2-1; TRBD2 aligns across 7 bases. In germline, CDR1 is SGHKS, CDR2 YYEKEE (reference sequence). V lost 5 bases and J lost 7; bases outside the gene matches: 12. The CDR3 sequence is 15 residues long. The CDR3 spells CASSTAVWRGNEQFF. Written as DNA, the CDR3 is TGTGCCAGCAGTACGGCCGTCTGGCGGGGGAATGAGCAGTTCTTC.

This clone was picked up one time. The chain links TRBV7-6 to TRBJ1-6, with 7 bases identical to TRBD1. J was trimmed by 8 bases and V by 1 base; bases with no gene match: 5. Germline CDR1 is SGHVS and CDR2 is FNYEAQ. This CDR3 spans 15 amino acids. CDR3 sequence reads: CASSLGGTDDSPLHF. CDR3 coding DNA: TGTGCCAGCAGCTTAGGGGGGACAGACGATTCACCCCTCCACTTT.

The chain links TRBV6-1 to TRBJ2-7, with 12 nucleotides matching TRBD1. J was trimmed by 4 bases and V by 6 bases; bases with no gene match: 7. Germline V gene data show CDR1 as MNHNS and CDR2 as SASEGT. The CDR3 covers 15 residues. CDR3 protein: CASRDQGQGAYEQYF. CDR3 nucleotide sequence: TGTGCCAGCAGAGATCAGGGACAGGGGGCTTACGAGCAGTACTTC.

The V gene is TRBV6-1, the J gene TRBJ2-7; 9 nucleotides align to TRBD1. There are 16 residues in the CDR3. The V gene's germline CDR1 is MNHNS and CDR2 SASEGT. The junction had 10 bases not matched to a gene; V was cut back by 4 bases and J by 3 bases. The CDR3 is CASSVPPGQGRYEQYF. The CDR3 DNA follows: TGTGCCAGCAGTGTCCCGCCGGGACAGGGCCGCTACGAGCAGTACTTC.

This clone has just one count. The chain has TRBV5-4 and TRBJ2-2; TRBD2 matches 12 bases. V was clipped by 4 bases and J by 5 bases; unmatched bases: 9. Germline CDR1 is SGHNT and CDR2 is YYREEE (reference sequence). The CDR3 covers 17 residues. The CDR3 DNA reads TGTGCCAGCAGCCAAGGGACTAGCGGGCCCCTTACCGGGGAGCTGTTTTTT. This codes for CASSQGTSGPLTGELFF. Filled out from reference TRBV5-4 and TRBJ2-2, the complete variable domain reads ETGVTQSPTHLIKTRGQQVTLRCSSQSGHNTVSWYQQALGQGPQFIFQYYREEENGRGNFPPRFSGLQFPNYSSELNVNALELDDSALYLCASSQGTSGPLTGELFFGEGSRLTVL.

The chain recombines TRBV28 with TRBJ2-1, with 8 bases matching TRBD2. Germline V gene lookup returns CDR1 MDHEN and CDR2 SYDVKM. The V segment lost 2 bases and the J segment 0 bases; nucleotides outside the gene matches: 0. There are 15 residues in the CDR3. This CDR3 is CASSLGTSSYNEQFF. CDR3 DNA: TGTGCCAGCAGTTTAGGGACTAGCTCCTACAATGAGCAGTTCTTC.

The chain employs TRBV15 and TRBJ2-7; tentative D call: TRBD2 (7 bases). This CDR3 has 14 residues. Germline V gives CDR1 LNHNV, CDR2 YYDKDF (reference sequence). Trimming took 5 bases from V and 3 from J, leaving 14 bases between them. CDR3 sequence reads: CATSSEGGDYEQYF. The CDR3, as DNA: TGTGCCACCAGCTCAGAAGGGGGGGACTACGAGCAGTACTTC.

The J gene is TRBJ2-7, the V gene TRBV5-1; 12 nucleotides align to TRBD1. Germline assignment: CDR1 SGHRS and CDR2 YFSETQ. This CDR3 has 15 amino acids. The V gene end was trimmed by 0 bases and the J gene end by 5 bases; junction bases not matched to a gene: 3. CDR3 sequence (DNA): TGCGCCAGCAGCTTGGCAGGGACAGGGGGCGACGAGCAGTACTTC. It is translated as CASSLAGTGGDEQYF.

The J gene is TRBJ2-5, the V gene TRBV15; a weak D match, TRBD2 (5 bases). V was clipped by 1 base and J by 2 bases, with 8 bases between them. The CDR3 covers 14 residues. Per the germline V gene, CDR1 is LNHNV and CDR2 is YYDKDF (reference sequence). CDR3 loop: CATSRAGIQETQYF. CDR3 DNA sequence: TGTGCCACCAGCAGAGCCGGGATACAAGAGACCCAGTACTTC.

The chain has TRBV6-1 and TRBJ1-3; 8 nucleotides agree with TRBD1. V lost 4 bases, J lost 2 bases, and 7 bases stayed unmatched. The CDR3 covers 16 residues. Germline loops: CDR1 MNHNS, CDR2 SASEGT. CDR3 region: CASSARGLGPGNTIYF. The CDR3 nucleotides are TGTGCCAGCAGTGCCAGGGGGCTAGGGCCTGGAAACACCATATATTTT.

The V call is TRBV5-4, the J call TRBJ2-1; 7 bases align to TRBD1. The CDR3 is 14 amino acids. The germline gives CDR1 SGHNT, CDR2 YYREEE (reference sequence). J lost 5 bases, V lost 3 bases, and 5 bases had no gene match. The CDR3 reads CASSSRTGDNEQFF. The DNA for the CDR3 is TGTGCCAGCAGCTCACGGACAGGTGACAATGAGCAGTTCTTC.

The CDR3 spells CASSPRGSGGTGELFF. CDR3 DNA sequence: TGTGCCAGCAGCCCCCGCGGTAGCGGAGGCACCGGGGAGCTGTTTTTT. The chain carries TRBV7-9 and TRBJ2-2; possible D gene TRBD2, 6 bases. V lost 5 bases and J lost 4, with 17 bases in between. The length of the CDR3 is 16 residues. Germline-derived CDR1 and CDR2 are SEHNR and FQNEAQ (reference sequence). Drawing the rest from reference TRBV7-9 and TRBJ2-2, the complete variable domain is DTGVSQNPRHKITKRGQNVTFRCDPISEHNRLYWYRQTLGQGPEFLTYFQNEAQLEKSRLLSDRFSAERPKGSFSTLEIQRTEQGDSAMYLCASSPRGSGGTGELFFGEGSRLTVL.

The V call is TRBV7-9, the J call TRBJ2-2, with 8 bases aligning to TRBD2. The V gene's germline CDR1 is SEHNR and CDR2 FQNEAQ (reference sequence). This CDR3 is 19 amino acids long. With 7 bases clipped from V and 0 bases from J, the junction kept 16 bases outside the gene matches. The CDR3 DNA sequence: TGTGCCAGCACCTCCTTCGGCGGGGGGCGGTACTCGAACACCGGGGAGCTGTTTTTT. This sequence encodes CASTSFGGGRYSNTGELFF.

The chain recombines TRBV11-2 with TRBJ2-2; 10 nucleotides align to TRBD2. V lost 6 bases, J lost 1 base, and 2 bases stayed unmatched. CDR3 length: 15 amino acids. The germline CDR1 and CDR2 sequences are SGHAT and FQNNGV. The CDR3 bases are TGTGCCAGCAGAAGGACTAGCGGGAACACCGGGGAGCTGTTTTTT. This encodes CASRRTSGNTGELFF.

This chain links TRBV2 with TRBJ2-3, with a possible D match to TRBD1 (5 bases). Deletions cut 4 bases from V and 5 bases from J, with 10 bases between. This CDR3 region has 13 residues. Looked up from germline, CDR1 is SNHLY and CDR2 is FYNNEI. The CDR3 is CASSVLQGDTQYF. The CDR3 DNA sequence: TGTGCCAGCAGTGTTCTGCAGGGAGATACGCAGTATTTT.

This chain connects TRBV5-1 to TRBJ2-1; D is uncertain. CDR3 size: 11 residues. CDR1 is SGHRS, CDR2 YFSETQ, per germline. Trimming shortened V by 6 bases and J by 4 bases, and 5 bases separated the two germline ends. The CDR3 is CASTGYNEQFF. The CDR3 DNA sequence: TGCGCCAGCACAGGATACAATGAGCAGTTCTTC.

This clone was observed once. The genes are TRBV19 and TRBJ2-1, with 8 bases identical to TRBD2. Germline trimming cut 5 bases from V and 9 bases from J; bases unmatched to any gene: 15. The CDR3 is 16 residues long. Germline CDR1 LNHDA, CDR2 SQIVND (reference sequence). CDR3 nucleotide sequence: TGTGCCAGTAGTCCTAGGGATCCGGCGGGAGGACTTGAGCAGTTCTTC. Translation: CASSPRDPAGGLEQFF. The variable domain in full, completed from reference TRBV19 and TRBJ2-1, reads DGGITQSPKYLFRKEGQNVTLSCEQNLNHDAMYWYRQDPGQGLRLIYYSQIVNDFQKGDIAEGYSVSREKKESFPLTVTSAQKNPTAFYLCASSPRDPAGGLEQFFGPGTRLTVL.

This clone occurred once. This rearrangement joins TRBV11-3 to TRBJ2-1, with 8 bases fitting TRBD1. The CDR3 has 19 amino acids. Germline V CDR1 and CDR2: SGHNT, YENEEA. The junction had 18 bases not matched to a gene; V was cut back by 6 bases and J by 2 bases. This CDR3 is CASSRATDRAGGPYNEQFF. DNA for the CDR3: TGTGCCAGCAGTCGCGCTACGGACAGGGCGGGTGGTCCCTACAATGAGCAGTTCTTC.